This entry concerns a single T cell receptor (beta chain). Its specificity is not known. The data belong to a study of cytomegalovirus exposure and HLA in healthy donors. General study results and limits: Most subjects' HLA-A and HLA-B alleles were reportedly predicted from TCR beta sequences.

PCR primers comprised 60 Vbeta and 13 Jbeta primers. In the source study's methods: As a later analysis found, there were tens of millions of unique TCR beta chains, of which around 10 million were shared. Clones were sequenced by immunoSEQ multiplex PCR, and TCRdb holds only the in-frame ones, with some missing. The DNA was the basis for D and trimming; V, J and clone size are from that table. The data contain 110,000 to 150,000 clones, about 74% of them singletons. The CDR3 is made up of 13 amino acids. The trim removed 1 base at V and 7 bases at J, leaving 4 bases unmatched. Germline loops: CDR1 SGHTA, CDR2 FQGNSA.

This receptor was identified in a woman between 50 and 59 years old in good health and CMV-seronegative. Material for sequencing was PBMCs. This rearrangement joins TRBV7-2 to TRBJ2-7; 7 positions match TRBD1. CDR3 bases: TGTGCCAGCAGCTTAGTGACAGGGCGGGAGCAGTACTTC. Its protein product is CASSLVTGREQYF.